The 5 T cell receptor beta chains below come from one sample, sequenced in a study of human T cells and chemical hapten exposure. Individual cDNA molecules each carried unique molecular identifiers attached by the library. TCRdb re-called the reads through MiXCR, storing one row per CDR3 protein. The sample shows about 2,600 distinct CDR3 sequences, 35% to 45% of them seen only once. As for treatment: therapeutic diphenylcyclopropenone sensitization with weekly scalp DPC. This specimen was whole blood, taken before DPC sensitization or 2, 6, or about 24 weeks after (not recorded which). The receptor set was obtained from an adult with alopecia areata. Some clones in this sample may be carry-over from other donors' samples. This table probably holds off-target reads from a library built for another chain.

This clonotype was counted between two and nine times. The rearrangement joins TRBV6-2 or TRBV6-3 to TRBJ2-3, with 9 positions matching TRBD2. CDR3 length: 14 residues. V shed 8 bases and J 10 bases; nucleotides not matched to a gene: 13. In germline, CDR1 is MNHEY, CDR2 SVGEGT. CDR3 region: CASLLAGKRGSQYF. For the CDR3, the DNA is TGTGCCAGCTTACTAGCGGGCAAGAGGGGGTCGCAGTATTTT.

The chain combines TRBV14 with TRBJ2-7, with TRBD2 as a possible D gene (5 bases). There are 12 residues in the CDR3. The V end lost 4 bases, the J end lost 8 bases, and 12 bases lay between the germline ends. The germline gives CDR1 SGHDN, CDR2 FVKESK. As DNA, the CDR3 is TGTGCCAGCAGCCCACTAGGGAGCCAGCAGTACTTC. Encoded protein: CASSPLGSQQYF.

This clonotype showed up just a few times. V gene TRBV10-2 combines with J gene TRBJ2-4; D unclear. Trimming pared 3 bases from V and 5 bases from J, leaving 8 bases between. The CDR3 runs to 13 residues. Germline V gene lookup returns CDR1 WSHSY and CDR2 SAAADI. The CDR3 DNA reads TGCGCCAGCAGTGACTACAGCCAAAACATTCAGTACTTC. Amino acids: CASSDYSQNIQYF.

V gene TRBV6-5 combines with J gene TRBJ2-7, with a tentative D call TRBD2 (5 bases). Germline lookup yields CDR1 MNHEY and CDR2 SVGAGI. This CDR3 comprises 13 residues. Between the trimmed V and J ends, which lost 4 bases and 6 bases, there was a span of 13 bases. CDR3 loop: CASSFTPDSEQYF. CDR3 DNA: TGTGCCAGCAGTTTTACCCCGGACTCCGAGCAGTACTTC.

In its sample, this clonotype was seen a few times. The rearrangement uses TRBV7-2 and TRBJ2-1; D is ambiguous. Trimming pared 7 bases from V and 8 bases from J, leaving 12 bases between. Germline assignment: CDR1 SGHTA and CDR2 FQGNSA. The CDR3 contains 12 residues. The CDR3 reads CASTGSEDEQFF. The CDR3 coding sequence is TGTGCCAGCACCGGCAGTGAAGATGAGCAGTTCTTC.